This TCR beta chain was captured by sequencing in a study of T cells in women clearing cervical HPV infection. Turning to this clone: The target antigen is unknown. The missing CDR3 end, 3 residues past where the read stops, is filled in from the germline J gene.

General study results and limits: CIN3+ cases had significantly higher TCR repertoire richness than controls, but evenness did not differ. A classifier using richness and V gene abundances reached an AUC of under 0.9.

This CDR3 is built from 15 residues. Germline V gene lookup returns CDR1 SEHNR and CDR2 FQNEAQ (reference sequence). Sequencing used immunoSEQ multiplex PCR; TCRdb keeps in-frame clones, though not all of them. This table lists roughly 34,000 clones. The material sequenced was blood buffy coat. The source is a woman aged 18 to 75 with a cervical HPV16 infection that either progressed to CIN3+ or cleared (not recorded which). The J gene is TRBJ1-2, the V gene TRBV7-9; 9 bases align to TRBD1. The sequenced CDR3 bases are TGTGCCAGCAGCTCTCGGACAGGGGAAAATTACGAC. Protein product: CASSSRTGENYD. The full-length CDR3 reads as CASSSRTGENYDYTF.